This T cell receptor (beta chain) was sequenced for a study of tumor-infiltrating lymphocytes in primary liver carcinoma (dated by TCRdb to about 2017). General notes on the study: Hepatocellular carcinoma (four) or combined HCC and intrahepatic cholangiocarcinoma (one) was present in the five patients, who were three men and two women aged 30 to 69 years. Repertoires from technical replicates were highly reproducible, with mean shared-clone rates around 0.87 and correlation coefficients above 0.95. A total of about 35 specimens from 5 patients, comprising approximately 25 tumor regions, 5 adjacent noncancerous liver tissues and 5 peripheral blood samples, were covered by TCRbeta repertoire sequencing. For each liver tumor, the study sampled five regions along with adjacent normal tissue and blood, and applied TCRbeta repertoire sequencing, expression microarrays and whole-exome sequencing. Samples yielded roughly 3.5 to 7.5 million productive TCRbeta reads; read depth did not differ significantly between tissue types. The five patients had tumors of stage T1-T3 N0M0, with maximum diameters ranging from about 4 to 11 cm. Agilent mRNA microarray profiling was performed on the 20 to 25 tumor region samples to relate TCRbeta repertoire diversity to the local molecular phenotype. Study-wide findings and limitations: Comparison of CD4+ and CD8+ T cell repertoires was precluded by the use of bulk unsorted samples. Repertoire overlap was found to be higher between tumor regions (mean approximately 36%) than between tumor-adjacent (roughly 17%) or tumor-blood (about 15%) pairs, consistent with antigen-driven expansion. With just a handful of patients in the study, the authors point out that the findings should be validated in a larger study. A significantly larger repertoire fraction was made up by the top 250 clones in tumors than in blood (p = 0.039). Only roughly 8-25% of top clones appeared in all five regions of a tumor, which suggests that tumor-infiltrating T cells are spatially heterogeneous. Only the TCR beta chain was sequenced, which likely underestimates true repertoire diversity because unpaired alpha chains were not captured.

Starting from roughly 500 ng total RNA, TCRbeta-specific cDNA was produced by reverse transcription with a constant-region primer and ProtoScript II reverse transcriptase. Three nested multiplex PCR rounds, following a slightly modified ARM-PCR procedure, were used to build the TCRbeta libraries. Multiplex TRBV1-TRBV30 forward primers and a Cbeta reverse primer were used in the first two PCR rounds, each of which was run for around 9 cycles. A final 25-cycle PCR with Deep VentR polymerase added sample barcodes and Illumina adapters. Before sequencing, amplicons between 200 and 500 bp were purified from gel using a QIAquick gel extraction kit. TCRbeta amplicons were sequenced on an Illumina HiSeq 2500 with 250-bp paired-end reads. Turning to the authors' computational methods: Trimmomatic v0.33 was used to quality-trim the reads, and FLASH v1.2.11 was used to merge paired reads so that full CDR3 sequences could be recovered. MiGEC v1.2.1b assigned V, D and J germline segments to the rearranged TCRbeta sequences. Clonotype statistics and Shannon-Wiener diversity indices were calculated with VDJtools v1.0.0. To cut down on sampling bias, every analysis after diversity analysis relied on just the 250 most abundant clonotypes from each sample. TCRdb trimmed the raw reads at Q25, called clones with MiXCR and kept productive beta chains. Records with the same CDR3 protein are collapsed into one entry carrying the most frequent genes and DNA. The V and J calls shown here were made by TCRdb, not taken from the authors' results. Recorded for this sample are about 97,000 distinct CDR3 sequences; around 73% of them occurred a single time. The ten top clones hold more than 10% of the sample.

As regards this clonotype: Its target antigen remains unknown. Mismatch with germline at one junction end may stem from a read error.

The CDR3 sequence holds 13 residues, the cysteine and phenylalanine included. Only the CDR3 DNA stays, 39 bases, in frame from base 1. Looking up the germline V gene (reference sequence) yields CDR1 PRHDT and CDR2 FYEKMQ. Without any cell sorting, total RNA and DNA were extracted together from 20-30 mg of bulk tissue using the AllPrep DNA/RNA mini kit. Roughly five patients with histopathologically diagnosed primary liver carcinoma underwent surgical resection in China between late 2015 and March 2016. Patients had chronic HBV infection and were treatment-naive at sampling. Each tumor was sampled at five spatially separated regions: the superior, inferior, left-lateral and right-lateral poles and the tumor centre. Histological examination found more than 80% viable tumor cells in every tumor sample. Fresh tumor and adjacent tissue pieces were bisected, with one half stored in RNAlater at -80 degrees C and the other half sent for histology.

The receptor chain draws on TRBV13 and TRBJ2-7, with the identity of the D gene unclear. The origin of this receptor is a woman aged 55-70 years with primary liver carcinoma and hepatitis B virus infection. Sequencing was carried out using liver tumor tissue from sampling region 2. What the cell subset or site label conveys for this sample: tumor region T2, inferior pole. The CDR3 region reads CDSSLSMAYEQYF. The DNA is TGTGACAGCAGCCTGTCGATGGCCTACGAGCAGTACTTC.